This TCR beta chain was found in a study of identical twins (TCRdb year 2016). General notes on the study: To test whether fetal clonotypes persist, the study used deep sequencing on TCR alpha and beta repertoires from monozygotic twins, unrelated adults of various ages, and cord blood. To rule out contamination, the twin experiments were replicated at different times with different library preparation protocols.

Every donor in the study was a healthy Caucasian. The twin cohort consisted of three pairs of female monozygotic twins, all aged roughly 18 to 29 years. The RNA used for TCR libraries was isolated from peripheral blood mononuclear cells. This clonotype occurred many times. Its recognized antigen is unknown. The sample holds no much larger clone one base away, and base qualities are not on file. The protocol used for the library was 5' RACE. Instrument used: Illumina HiSeq 2000. A universal primer binding site was introduced by template switching, and a unique molecular identifier was present in the final cDNA, enabling accurate counting of TCR cDNA molecules. Specific primers in the conserved constant-segment region were used to synthesize first-strand cDNA for the TCR alpha and beta chains. To control for contamination, each cDNA library was double barcoded with a SMART-Mk sample barcode plus Illumina barcodes. TruSeq adapter sequences along with Illumina sample barcodes were introduced in two successive PCR steps. TCR alpha and beta cDNA libraries were sequenced on the Illumina HiSeq platform with custom primers. Turning to the authors' computational methods: MiGEC processed the raw reads to extract unique molecular identifiers, while MiXCR was used to determine the CDR3 positions. For each individual, recombination models were inferred using an EM algorithm with the repgenHMM and IGoR tools. Shared clonotype analysis was performed with the tcR package in R, normalizing sharing by the product of cloneset sizes. To study raw recombination free of thymic and clonal selection effects, out-of-frame nonproductive sequences were analyzed. TCRdb trimmed public reads at Q25 via fastp, called clones via MiXCR and kept in-frame beta chains. Each record represents a unique CDR3 protein, reported with the most common genes and DNA among its rows. TCRdb, not the authors, supplied the V and J calls. The sample table lists a few hundred thousand distinct CDR3 sequences, more than 9% of them with a count of one. The ten largest clones represent approximately 3.2% of the sample.

The CDR3 covers 12 residues, taking in both the cysteine and the phenylalanine. Kept here is only the CDR3 DNA, which spans 36 bases and is read in frame from base 1. V drops 3 bases and J drops 10 bases, leaving 10 bases in between. Points the paper makes about the study in general: Abundant cord blood beta clonotypes had fewer insertions, young adult naive repertoires showed a similar but weaker trend, and memory repertoires showed no such trend. Out-of-frame TCR alpha sequences shared between twins showed an excess of low generation-probability sequences compared with coincidental sharing between unrelated individuals. Recombination models systematically underestimated out-of-frame TCR alpha sharing in monozygotic twins but agreed with sharing between unrelated individuals. The excess sharing between twins in beta out-of-frame sequences was weaker because fewer shared sequences reduced the signal-to-noise ratio. Conclusions relied on cross-sectional statistical analysis, since the same donors could not be followed over many years. Invariant T cells such as MAIT and iNKT could partly confound zero-insertion analyses, though diverse VJ usage argued against this for most clonotypes.

These same data were also listed under a study on yellow fever vaccine responses in identical twins. The second study reports: The T cell response to vaccination in identical twins was reported by the authors to appear partly convergent and partly personalized. Focusing on identical twins, the study followed the T cell clones that responded to the vaccine, and did so with precision.

This receptor was taken from a woman younger than 30 in good health. The chain is assembled from TRBV12-3 or TRBV12-4 and TRBJ2-1; the D gene identity is not certain. Sequenced input: PBMCs. The DNA sequence is as follows: TGTGCCAGCAGTTTCCACCCAATCGAGCAGTTCTTC. Translated, it reads CASSFHPIEQFF.